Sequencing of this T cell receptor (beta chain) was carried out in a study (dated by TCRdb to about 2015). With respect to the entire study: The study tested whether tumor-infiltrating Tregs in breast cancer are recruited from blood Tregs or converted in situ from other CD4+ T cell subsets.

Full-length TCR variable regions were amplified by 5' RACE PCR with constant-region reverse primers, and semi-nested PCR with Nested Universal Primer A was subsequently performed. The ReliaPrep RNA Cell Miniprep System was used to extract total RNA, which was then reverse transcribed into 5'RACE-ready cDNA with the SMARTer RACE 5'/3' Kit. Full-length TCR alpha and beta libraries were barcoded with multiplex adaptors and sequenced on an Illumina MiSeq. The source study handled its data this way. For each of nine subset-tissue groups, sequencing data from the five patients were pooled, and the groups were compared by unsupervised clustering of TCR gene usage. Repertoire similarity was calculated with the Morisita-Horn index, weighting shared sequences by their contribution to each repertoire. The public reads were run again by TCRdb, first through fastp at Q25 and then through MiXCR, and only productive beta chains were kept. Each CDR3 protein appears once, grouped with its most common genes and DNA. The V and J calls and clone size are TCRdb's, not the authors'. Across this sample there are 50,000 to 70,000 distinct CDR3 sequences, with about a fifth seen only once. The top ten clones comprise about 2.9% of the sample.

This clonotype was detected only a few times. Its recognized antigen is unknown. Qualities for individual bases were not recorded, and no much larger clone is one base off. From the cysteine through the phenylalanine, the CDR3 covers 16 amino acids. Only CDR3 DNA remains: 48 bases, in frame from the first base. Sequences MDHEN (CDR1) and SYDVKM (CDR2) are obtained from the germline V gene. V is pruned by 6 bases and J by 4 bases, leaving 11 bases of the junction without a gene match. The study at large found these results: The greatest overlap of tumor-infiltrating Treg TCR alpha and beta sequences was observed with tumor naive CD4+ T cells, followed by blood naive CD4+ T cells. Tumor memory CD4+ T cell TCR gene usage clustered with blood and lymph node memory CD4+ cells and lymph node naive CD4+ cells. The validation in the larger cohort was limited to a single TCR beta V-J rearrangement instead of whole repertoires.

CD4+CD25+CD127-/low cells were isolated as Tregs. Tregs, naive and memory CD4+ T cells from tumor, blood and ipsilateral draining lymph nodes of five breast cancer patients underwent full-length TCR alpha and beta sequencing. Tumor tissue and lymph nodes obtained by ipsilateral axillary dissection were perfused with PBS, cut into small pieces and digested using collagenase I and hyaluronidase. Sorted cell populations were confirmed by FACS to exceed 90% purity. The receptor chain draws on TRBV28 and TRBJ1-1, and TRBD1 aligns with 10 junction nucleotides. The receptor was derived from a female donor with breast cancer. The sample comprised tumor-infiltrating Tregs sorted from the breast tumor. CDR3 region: CASRRQRWTGGTEAFF. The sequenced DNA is TGTGCCAGCAGGCGTCAGAGGTGGACAGGGGGCACTGAAGCTTTCTTT.